The T cell receptor (beta chain) under discussion was sequenced for a study of T-cell memory formation after mild COVID-19. Findings of the study overall: Cross-reactive memory appears to have joined, as suggested by some responding clones showing up in pre-infection memory. For second-wave clones that peaked at day 37, SARS-CoV-2 specificity went unverified. Mainly in CM and EM were contracting CD4+ clones; CD8+ were in EMRA.

This clonotype was observed a few times. Its antigen is undetermined. V gave up 5 bases and J gave up 6 bases; unmatched junction bases: 6. The length of the CDR3 is 14 residues. TCRdb reprocessed the 5' RACE reads via MiXCR and lists one record per CDR3 protein. This table holds 530,000 or so distinct CDR3 sequences, 15% to 20% found once. The chain is built from TRBV12-3 or TRBV12-4 and TRBJ2-3, with 9 bases aligning to TRBD2. Sequenced: PBMCs or a T cell subset sorted from them (not recorded which). The source of this sequence is an adult woman who had mild COVID-19 (a few samples of this study predate the infection). Cell type and time point are not known. Here the CDR3 reads CASSAGGRGDTQYF. The CDR3 DNA follows: TGTGCCAGCAGTGCGGGGGGGCGGGGTGATACGCAGTATTTT.